A single sample gave rise to the 3 T cell receptor beta chains below, sequenced in a study of shared clonotypes between healthy human individuals. The naive CD8 population came from CD45RO-negative cells selected for CCR7, without terminally differentiated effector memory CD45RA+ cells. Only in-frame clones appear in the TCRdb table, and some are missing; sequencing was by immunoSEQ multiplex PCR. The table shows around 1,900,000 clones, with about 93% occurring only once. The sample comprised naive CD8+ T cells from PBMCs. These receptors were obtained from a man aged 18 to 30 in good health. Some clones in this sample may be carry-over from other donors' samples.

To note about this clone: The sample has other DNA sequences that encode this CDR3 too. The chain recombines TRBV28 with TRBJ2-1; 8 positions match TRBD2. Unmatched junction bases numbered 6, after V lost 5 bases and J lost 3 bases. The germline CDR1 and CDR2 sequences are MDHEN and SYDVKM. This CDR3 spans 15 amino acids. The CDR3 loop reads CASSPGTSLYNEQFF. The DNA for the CDR3 is TGTGCCAGCAGTCCGGGGACTAGTCTCTACAATGAGCAGTTCTTC.

The rearrangement links TRBV11-3 to TRBJ2-7, with D possibly TRBD2 on 6 matching bases. The CDR3 is made up of 15 amino acids. Deletions cut 5 bases from V and 2 bases from J, with 16 bases between. CDR1 is SGHNT, CDR2 YENEEA, per germline. CDR3 amino acids: CASSPPAGTTYEQYF. CDR3 coding DNA: TGTGCCAGCAGCCCACCCGCGGGGACGACCTACGAGCAGTACTTC. Full variable domain (missing parts from reference TRBV11-3 and TRBJ2-7): EAGVVQSPRYKIIEKKQPVAFWCNPISGHNTLYWYLQNLGQGPELLIRYENEEAVDDSQLPKDRFSAERLKGVDSTLKIQPAELGDSAVYLCASSPPAGTTYEQYFGPGTRLTVT.

The chain uses TRBV19 and TRBJ2-7, with TRBD2 identical over 8 bases. Per germline, CDR1 LNHDA and CDR2 SQIVND (reference sequence). With 7 bases clipped from V and 4 bases from J, the junction kept 12 bases outside the gene matches. The CDR3 is 15 residues long. CDR3 amino acids: CASNSRPGGSYEQYF. Written as DNA, the CDR3 is TGTGCCAGTAATAGTCGACCGGGAGGGTCGTACGAGCAGTACTTC.